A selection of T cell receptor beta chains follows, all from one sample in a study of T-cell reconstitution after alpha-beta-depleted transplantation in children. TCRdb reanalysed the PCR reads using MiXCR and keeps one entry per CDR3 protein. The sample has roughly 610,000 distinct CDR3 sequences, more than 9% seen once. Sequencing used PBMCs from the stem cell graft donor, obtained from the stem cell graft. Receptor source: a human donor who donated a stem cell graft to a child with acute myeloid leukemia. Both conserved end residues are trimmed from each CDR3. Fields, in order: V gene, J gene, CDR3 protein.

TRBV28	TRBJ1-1	ATGTGVGTEAF
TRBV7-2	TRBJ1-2	ASSLVGWGENNYGYT
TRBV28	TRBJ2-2	ASNVAGAVTGELF
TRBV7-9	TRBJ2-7	ASSLELEVRYEQY
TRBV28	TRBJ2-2	ASLGGSDTGELF
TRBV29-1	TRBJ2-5	SVDGTSGTFQETQY
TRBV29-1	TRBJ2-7	SVEARGIGEQY
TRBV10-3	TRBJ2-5	AIRDAGGQETQY
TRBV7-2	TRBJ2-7	ASSRSPGRSGYEQY
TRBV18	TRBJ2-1	ASSSGSLGEQF
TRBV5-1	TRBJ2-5	ASSPDPTEETQY
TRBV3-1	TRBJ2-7	ASSQGTGTVVIEY
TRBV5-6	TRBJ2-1	ASTNSGSYNEQF
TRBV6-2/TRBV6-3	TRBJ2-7	ASSYPPGPKGRQY
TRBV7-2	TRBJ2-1	ASSLKWRSSYNEQF
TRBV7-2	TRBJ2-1	ASSQTTHEQF
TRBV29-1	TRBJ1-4	SAKDRGNEKLF
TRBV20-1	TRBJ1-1	SARDRGAYTEAF
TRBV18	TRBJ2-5	ASSPERQTQY
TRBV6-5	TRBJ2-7	ASSLRTGGMDEQY
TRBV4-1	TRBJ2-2	ASSQAGLVAGELF
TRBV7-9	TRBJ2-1	ASSYPRGGSSYNEQF
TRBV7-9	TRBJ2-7	ASSFIRDYSYEQY